A selection of T cell receptor beta chains follows, all from one sample in a study of blood T cell repertoires in COVID-19. Sequencing was performed with immunoSEQ multiplex PCR; in TCRdb, only in-frame clones are kept and a portion is missing. The sample consists of about 180,000 clones, 60% to 80% of them appearing once. Sequenced: PBMCs or T cells enriched from blood (not recorded which). These receptor sequences come from a man aged 55-75 years who had been exposed to COVID-19. CDR3s include the opening cysteine and the closing phenylalanine or tryptophan. A D gene is named only where the DNA matches it firmly. Some rows mark clone size as missing; the rest say once, few, many or name a class of expanded clone.

j_gene: TRBJ1-5
abundance: .
d_gene: .
v_gene: TRBV19
len: 16
CDR3nt: TGTGCCAGTAGCCTCGTCGGGGGAAGGGACAATCAGCCCCAGCATTTT
CDR3aa: CASSLVGGRDNQPQHF

j_gene: TRBJ2-7
abundance: .
d_gene: .
v_gene: TRBV15
len: 15
CDR3nt: TGTGCCACCAGCAGAGATACAGGGCTCTCCTACGAGCAGTACTTC
CDR3aa: CATSRDTGLSYEQYF

j_gene: TRBJ1-5
abundance: .
d_gene: .
v_gene: TRBV13
len: 15
CDR3nt: TGTGCCAGCAGCTTAAGAAGGGGAAGCAATCAGCCCCAGCATTTT
CDR3aa: CASSLRRGSNQPQHF

j_gene: TRBJ2-1
abundance: .
d_gene: .
v_gene: TRBV6-5
len: 15
CDR3nt: TGTGCCAGCAGCCAACTACCTAGCTCCTACAATGAGCAGTTCTTC
CDR3aa: CASSQLPSSYNEQFF

j_gene: TRBJ2-3
abundance: .
d_gene: TRBD2
v_gene: TRBV7-3
len: 18
CDR3nt: TGTGCCAGCAGCTTAATGGGCGGAGCGGGAGGCCGCACAGATACGCAGTATTTT
CDR3aa: CASSLMGGAGGRTDTQYF

j_gene: TRBJ2-7
abundance: .
d_gene: .
v_gene: TRBV11-2
len: 13
CDR3nt: TGTGCCAGCAGCTCCATCAGGGGCCTCGAGCAGTACTTC
CDR3aa: CASSSIRGLEQYF

j_gene: TRBJ2-1
abundance: .
d_gene: .
v_gene: TRBV21-1
len: 17
CDR3nt: TGTGCCAGCAGCAAAGGAACAAGGGGGCCGAGGTACAATGAGCAGTTCTTC
CDR3aa: CASSKGTRGPRYNEQFF

j_gene: TRBJ1-3
abundance: few
d_gene: TRBD1
v_gene: TRBV6-5
len: 15
CDR3nt: TGTGCCAGCAGACCCGACAGGGCCTCTGGAAACACCATATATTTT
CDR3aa: CASRPDRASGNTIYF

j_gene: TRBJ1-5
abundance: .
d_gene: .
v_gene: TRBV19
len: 16
CDR3nt: TGTGCCAGTGGGACTAGGGCAGGGTGGAGCAATCAGCCCCAGCATTTT
CDR3aa: CASGTRAGWSNQPQHF

j_gene: TRBJ2-5
abundance: .
d_gene: .
v_gene: TRBV25-1
len: 15
CDR3nt: TGTGCCAGCAGTGAATATCTCCTGGAGGGGGAGACCCAGTACTTC
CDR3aa: CASSEYLLEGETQYF

j_gene: TRBJ1-4
abundance: .
d_gene: TRBD1
v_gene: TRBV11-3
len: 14
CDR3nt: TGTGCCAGCACCACGACAGGGCGGGATGAAAAACTGTTTTTT
CDR3aa: CASTTTGRDEKLFF

j_gene: TRBJ2-7
abundance: .
d_gene: TRBD1
v_gene: TRBV25-1
len: 13
CDR3nt: TGTGCCAGCAGTGGGACAGGGGGCGGCGAGCAGTACTTC
CDR3aa: CASSGTGGGEQYF

j_gene: TRBJ2-3
abundance: .
d_gene: TRBD2
v_gene: TRBV3-1/TRBV3-2
len: 17
CDR3nt: TGTGCCAGCAGCCAAGGGGCGATAGCGGGAAGCACAGATACGCAGTATTTT
CDR3aa: CASSQGAIAGSTDTQYF

j_gene: TRBJ1-2
abundance: .
d_gene: .
v_gene: TRBV7-2
len: 16
CDR3nt: TGTGCCAGCAGCTTAGGGGCCAACAGGGTCTCTAATGGCTACACCTTC
CDR3aa: CASSLGANRVSNGYTF

j_gene: TRBJ2-5
abundance: .
d_gene: TRBD1
v_gene: TRBV28
len: 13
CDR3nt: TGTGCCAGCAGTTTTTTGACACCAGGGGGCCAGTACTTC
CDR3aa: CASSFLTPGGQYF

j_gene: TRBJ1-2
abundance: once
d_gene: .
v_gene: TRBV3-1/TRBV3-2
len: 12
CDR3nt: TGTGCCAGCAGCCAAGCGGAGGGCCCTCTTTCCTTC
CDR3aa: CASSQAEGPLSF

j_gene: TRBJ2-1
abundance: .
d_gene: TRBD1
v_gene: TRBV9
len: 15
CDR3nt: TGTGCCAGCAGCGTAGGGTACAGGGGCCACAATGAGCAGTTCTTC
CDR3aa: CASSVGYRGHNEQFF

j_gene: TRBJ2-1
abundance: once
d_gene: TRBD1
v_gene: TRBV6-5
len: 14
CDR3nt: TGTGCCATTTCACCTCAGGGGGCAGGCAATGAGCAGTTCTTC
CDR3aa: CAISPQGAGNEQFF

j_gene: TRBJ2-1
abundance: .
d_gene: .
v_gene: TRBV3-1/TRBV3-2
len: 16
CDR3nt: TGTGCCAGCAGCCCTACCGGAGCAAGCTCCTACAATGAGCAGTTCTTC
CDR3aa: CASSPTGASSYNEQFF

j_gene: TRBJ1-5
abundance: once
d_gene: TRBD1
v_gene: TRBV19
len: 15
CDR3nt: TGTGCCAGTAGGAGACAGGGGTTTCGCAATCAGCCCCAGCATTTT
CDR3aa: CASRRQGFRNQPQHF

j_gene: TRBJ1-6
abundance: .
d_gene: .
v_gene: TRBV14
len: 14
CDR3nt: TGTGCCAGCAGCCAAGAGGCAAGACACTCACCCCTCCACTTT
CDR3aa: CASSQEARHSPLHF

j_gene: TRBJ2-5
abundance: .
d_gene: .
v_gene: TRBV5-4
len: 13
CDR3nt: TGTGCCAGCAGCTTCAGGGTCCAAGAGACCCAGTACTTC
CDR3aa: CASSFRVQETQYF

j_gene: TRBJ1-6
abundance: .
d_gene: TRBD1
v_gene: TRBV25-1
len: 16
CDR3nt: TGTGCCAGCGCCCCCCGGGACAGGGGGTGGAATTCACCCCTCCACTTT
CDR3aa: CASAPRDRGWNSPLHF

j_gene: TRBJ2-7
abundance: .
d_gene: TRBD2
v_gene: TRBV6-1
len: 16
CDR3nt: TGTGCCAGCAGTGAGGAATTCGGGGGGGCGTCCTACGAGCAGTACTTC
CDR3aa: CASSEEFGGASYEQYF

j_gene: TRBJ2-3
abundance: .
d_gene: TRBD1
v_gene: TRBV30
len: 13
CDR3nt: TGTGCCTGGACGACAGGGGGATTAGATACGCAGTATTTT
CDR3aa: CAWTTGGLDTQYF

j_gene: TRBJ1-5
abundance: .
d_gene: .
v_gene: TRBV21-1
len: 12
CDR3nt: TGTGGGACAGGCAGTGGCAATCAGCCCCAGCATTTT
CDR3aa: CGTGSGNQPQHF

j_gene: TRBJ2-7
abundance: few
d_gene: .
v_gene: TRBV29-1
len: 11
CDR3nt: TGCAGCGTTTTGGGGCCGGGCGAGCAGTACTTC
CDR3aa: CSVLGPGEQYF

j_gene: TRBJ2-1
abundance: .
d_gene: TRBD2
v_gene: TRBV9
len: 14
CDR3nt: TGTGCCAGCAGCGTAGAACTAGCGGGAGGTGAGCAGTTCTTC
CDR3aa: CASSVELAGGEQFF

j_gene: TRBJ2-1
abundance: .
d_gene: .
v_gene: TRBV4-1
len: 15
CDR3nt: TGCGCCAGCAGCCGAGCCCAGGCGACCTACAATGAGCAGTTCTTC
CDR3aa: CASSRAQATYNEQFF

j_gene: TRBJ2-1
abundance: .
d_gene: .
v_gene: TRBV6-1
len: 15
CDR3nt: TGTGCCAGCAGTGAAGTAGACCTAGGGGGCAATGAGCAGTTCTTC
CDR3aa: CASSEVDLGGNEQFF

j_gene: TRBJ2-1
abundance: once
d_gene: .
v_gene: TRBV5-6
len: 15
CDR3nt: TGTGCCAGCAGCTTCTACAGGAGCTCCTACAATGAGCAGTTCTTC
CDR3aa: CASSFYRSSYNEQFF

j_gene: TRBJ1-2
abundance: few
d_gene: TRBD1
v_gene: TRBV18
len: 15
CDR3nt: TGTGCCAGCTCACCTACTTTTCAGGGGGCGGATGGCTACACCTTC
CDR3aa: CASSPTFQGADGYTF

j_gene: TRBJ2-5
abundance: .
d_gene: TRBD1
v_gene: TRBV18
len: 14
CDR3nt: TGTGCCAGCTCATCGACAGGGGCGGGAGAGACCCAGTACTTC
CDR3aa: CASSSTGAGETQYF

j_gene: TRBJ1-2
abundance: .
d_gene: .
v_gene: TRBV30
len: 13
CDR3nt: TGTGCCTGGAGTGACTGGAGACGAGCTGGCTACACCTTC
CDR3aa: CAWSDWRRAGYTF

j_gene: TRBJ2-7
abundance: .
d_gene: TRBD1
v_gene: TRBV11-2
len: 13
CDR3nt: TGTGCCAGCAGCTTAGGGTCCCCGGGACAGTTGTACTTC
CDR3aa: CASSLGSPGQLYF

j_gene: TRBJ1-5
abundance: .
d_gene: .
v_gene: TRBV27
len: 13
CDR3nt: TGTGCCAGCAGTTTAGGGCCGAATCAGCCCCAGCATTTT
CDR3aa: CASSLGPNQPQHF

j_gene: TRBJ2-1
abundance: .
d_gene: TRBD2
v_gene: TRBV5-1
len: 15
CDR3nt: TGCGCCAGCAGTGAGAGGACTAGCGGGTACAATGAGCAGTTCTTC
CDR3aa: CASSERTSGYNEQFF

j_gene: TRBJ2-2
abundance: .
d_gene: TRBD2
v_gene: TRBV19
len: 15
CDR3nt: TGTGCCAGTAACCTAGCGGGAGGTAAAACCGGGGAGCTGTTTTTT
CDR3aa: CASNLAGGKTGELFF

j_gene: TRBJ2-5
abundance: .
d_gene: .
v_gene: TRBV3-1/TRBV3-2
len: 13
CDR3nt: TGTGCCAGCAGCCTTGGCAGGGGAGAGACCCAGTACTTC
CDR3aa: CASSLGRGETQYF

j_gene: TRBJ1-5
abundance: .
d_gene: TRBD1
v_gene: TRBV19
len: 14
CDR3nt: TGTGCCAGTAGTAACCCGACAGGGTACCAGCCCCAGCATTTT
CDR3aa: CASSNPTGYQPQHF

j_gene: TRBJ2-7
abundance: .
d_gene: TRBD2
v_gene: TRBV28
len: 16
CDR3nt: TGTGCCACCATACAAGGGGCGGGAGGGGACTCCTACGAGCAGTACTTC
CDR3aa: CATIQGAGGDSYEQYF

j_gene: TRBJ1-4
abundance: .
d_gene: .
v_gene: TRBV28
len: 15
CDR3nt: TGTGCCAGCAGCTCTCGACGGGGGGGGAGTGAAAAACTGTTTTTT
CDR3aa: CASSSRRGGSEKLFF

j_gene: TRBJ1-2
abundance: .
d_gene: TRBD1
v_gene: TRBV5-5
len: 15
CDR3nt: TGTGCCAGCAGCTTGGGGACAGGGGGGAACTATGGCTACACCTTC
CDR3aa: CASSLGTGGNYGYTF

j_gene: TRBJ2-5
abundance: .
d_gene: .
v_gene: TRBV6-1
len: 15
CDR3nt: TGTGCCAGCAGTGAAGCAGCGAGGGTTATAGAGACCCAGTACTTC
CDR3aa: CASSEAARVIETQYF

j_gene: TRBJ1-3
abundance: .
d_gene: .
v_gene: TRBV5-6
len: 14
CDR3nt: TGTGCCAGCAGCCGAACAGGGAGCGGAAACACCATATATTTT
CDR3aa: CASSRTGSGNTIYF

j_gene: TRBJ2-5
abundance: .
d_gene: TRBD2
v_gene: TRBV14
len: 16
CDR3nt: TGTGCCAGCAGCCAACCGTCTAGCGGGAGGGTGGAGACCCAGTACTTC
CDR3aa: CASSQPSSGRVETQYF

j_gene: TRBJ2-4
abundance: .
d_gene: .
v_gene: TRBV10-3
len: 11
CDR3nt: TGTGCCATGGGCTCCGGGGGCATTCAGTACTTC
CDR3aa: CAMGSGGIQYF

j_gene: TRBJ1-2
abundance: .
d_gene: .
v_gene: TRBV30
len: 15
CDR3nt: TGTGCCTGGAGTGTACTCCGGGGGAATAGGTATGGCTACACCTTC
CDR3aa: CAWSVLRGNRYGYTF

j_gene: TRBJ2-1
abundance: .
d_gene: TRBD2
v_gene: TRBV9
len: 16
CDR3nt: TGTGCCAGCAGCTACACCGGGACTAGCGGGTTAAATGAGCAGTTCTTC
CDR3aa: CASSYTGTSGLNEQFF

j_gene: TRBJ2-7
abundance: .
d_gene: TRBD2
v_gene: TRBV6-5
len: 14
CDR3nt: TGTGCCAGCAGGGGGCGGGAGAGCAACTACGAGCAGTACTTC
CDR3aa: CASRGRESNYEQYF